One and the same sample provided the 18 T cell receptor beta chains below, sequenced in a study of blood T cell repertoires in COVID-19. TCRdb keeps only in-frame clones here, not all; method: immunoSEQ multiplex PCR. In the table there are about 310,000 clones, 70% to 90% of which are singletons. The sequenced material came from PBMCs or T cells enriched from blood (not recorded which). The receptors were sampled from a man aged 25 to 40 who had recovered from COVID-19.

The chain joins TRBV9 to TRBJ1-1, with 8 positions matching TRBD1. The CDR3 consists of 14 residues. Germline-derived CDR1 and CDR2 are SGDLS and YYNGEE. Losses at the gene ends were 3 bases for V and 1 base for J; bases not matched to a gene: 2. CDR3 residues: CASSGQGRNTEAFF. As DNA, the CDR3 is TGTGCCAGCAGCGGACAGGGGAGGAACACTGAAGCTTTCTTT. The variable domain in full, with the rest retrieved from reference TRBV9 and TRBJ1-1, is DSGVTQTPKHLITATGQRVTLRCSPRSGDLSVYWYQQSLDQGLQFLIQYYNGEERAKGNILERFSAQQFPDLHSELNLSSLELGDSALYFCASSGQGRNTEAFFGQGTRLTVV.

J is TRBJ2-3 and V is TRBV6-5; TRBD2 might be the D (5 bases). Germline V gene lookup returns CDR1 MNHEY and CDR2 SVGAGI. The CDR3 runs to 14 residues. V was shortened by 7 bases and J by 4 bases, with 15 bases between the two germline ends. CDR3 in amino acids: CASTSRGFADTQYF. CDR3 DNA: TGTGCCAGCACCTCTCGAGGGTTTGCAGATACGCAGTATTTT.

The chain links TRBV7-2 to TRBJ2-2, with a weak D call TRBD2 (6 bases). CDR1 and CDR2 from the germline V gene are SGHTA and FQGNSA. The V gene lost 6 bases and the J gene lost 7 bases, with 15 bases spanning the gap. The CDR3 has 14 residues. In DNA form, the CDR3 reads TGTGCCAGCAGTCGCGGGACCGAGGGCGGGGAGCTGTTTTTT. Translation: CASSRGTEGGELFF.

This clone was counted a single time. The chain employs TRBV20-1 and TRBJ2-5, with a possible D match to TRBD1 (7 bases). The germline V gene has CDR1 DFQATT and CDR2 SNEGSKA (reference sequence). This CDR3 is built from 13 residues. The germline V and J ends were trimmed by 3 bases and 5 bases, with 13 bases remaining between them. This CDR3 is CSASRSGGETQYF. The CDR3, as DNA: TGCAGTGCTAGTAGATCAGGGGGGGAGACCCAGTACTTC.

DNA of the CDR3: TGTGCCAGCAGTGAACCCGTCGGACAGGGCGATTCACCCCTCCACTTT. Translated: CASSEPVGQGDSPLHF. The chain couples TRBV6-1 to TRBJ1-6; the match to TRBD1 covers 8 bases. V lost 2 bases, J lost 8 bases, and 8 bases stayed unmatched. The CDR3 consists of 16 residues. Per germline, CDR1 MNHNS and CDR2 SASEGT.

The chain employs TRBV19 and TRBJ1-2; tentative D call: TRBD1 (5 bases). The germline V gene encodes CDR1 LNHDA and CDR2 SQIVND (reference sequence). V lost 3 bases and J 2 bases, leaving 13 bases between the germline ends. The CDR3 totals 15 residues. The CDR3 loop is CASSINEAGNYGYTF. The CDR3 DNA sequence: TGTGCCAGTAGTATTAACGAGGCAGGGAACTATGGCTACACCTTC.

The CDR3 sequence is CASSNGTGSEKLFF. CDR3 bases: TGCGCCAGCAGCAATGGGACAGGGTCGGAAAAACTGTTTTTT. The chain uses TRBV5-1 and TRBJ1-4, with TRBD1 identical over 9 bases. The CDR3 has 14 residues. Unmatched junction bases numbered 6, after V lost 4 bases and J lost 8 bases. In germline, CDR1 is SGHRS, CDR2 YFSETQ.

The chain couples TRBV29-1 to TRBJ1-4; D gene uncertain. The V and J ends lost 5 bases and 3 bases respectively, with 10 bases between them. The CDR3 is 13 residues long. Germline values: CDR1 SQVTM, CDR2 ANQGSEA. The CDR3 loop reads CSVQRGANEKLFF. CDR3 coding DNA: TGCAGCGTTCAACGGGGAGCTAATGAAAAACTGTTTTTT.

The chain couples TRBV4-1 to TRBJ2-3, with 8 bases identical to TRBD2. The J segment lost 1 base and the V segment lost 1 base, leaving 4 bases of the junction unmatched. Germline-derived CDR1 and CDR2 are MGHRA and YSYEKL. The CDR3 totals 16 residues. The CDR3 loop reads CASSQALLAGTDTQYF. DNA of the CDR3: TGCGCCAGCAGCCAAGCGCTACTAGCGGGCACAGATACGCAGTATTTT.

The chain has TRBV6-1 and TRBJ1-2; D remains ambiguous. V lost 1 base and J 2 bases, leaving 8 bases between the germline ends. This CDR3 region has 14 residues. Germline V lookup: CDR1 MNHNS, CDR2 SASEGT. The CDR3 DNA reads as TGTGCCAGCAGTGAAGTTCAGTTAAACTATGGCTACACCTTC. This codes for CASSEVQLNYGYTF.

The rearrangement joins TRBV5-6 to TRBJ1-2; no reliable D call. There are 15 residues in the CDR3. Germline CDR1 is SGHDT and CDR2 is YYEEEE. Trimming pared 0 bases from V and 1 base from J, leaving 10 bases between. The CDR3 DNA sequence: TGTGCCAGCAGCTTGGGTCCGGCGGGTAACTATGGCTACACCTTC. Its translation is CASSLGPAGNYGYTF.

In DNA, the CDR3 is TGTGCCTGGCGGACAGGGACAAGCACAGATACGCAGTATTTT. Protein product: CAWRTGTSTDTQYF. This rearrangement joins TRBV30 to TRBJ2-3, with 8 bases identical to TRBD1. Germline CDR1 and CDR2: GTSNPN and SVGIG (reference sequence). V dropped 5 bases and J dropped 0; count of bases not matched to a gene: 4. The CDR3 contains 14 residues. Filled out from reference TRBV30 and TRBJ2-3, the complete variable domain reads SQTIHQWPATLVQPVGSPLSLECTVEGTSNPNLYWYRQAAGRGLQLLFYSVGIGQISSEVPQNLSASRPQDRQFILSSKKLLLSDSGFYLCAWRTGTSTDTQYFGPGTRLTVL.

This chain joins TRBV20-1 and TRBJ1-3; D ambiguous. The V end lost 3 bases, the J end lost 4 bases, and 7 bases lay between the germline ends. Germline V gene data show CDR1 as DFQATT and CDR2 as SNEGSKA (reference sequence). The CDR3 covers 12 residues. The CDR3 spells CSASFLGNTIYF. The CDR3 region has the DNA TGCAGTGCTAGTTTTCTAGGAAACACCATATATTTT.

The V and J genes are TRBV19 and TRBJ2-1; TRBD2 is a possible D gene (6 bases). Germline-derived CDR1 and CDR2 are LNHDA and SQIVND (reference sequence). Trimming left V 10 bases short and J 6 bases short, with 16 bases between. The CDR3 length is 13 residues. CDR3 amino acids: CATQPLSGNEQFF. The CDR3 bases are TGTGCCACCCAACCTCTTAGCGGCAATGAGCAGTTCTTC.

This chain joins TRBV15 and TRBJ2-3; D might be TRBD1 (5 bases). Germline V gives CDR1 LNHNV, CDR2 YYDKDF (reference sequence). This CDR3 comprises 15 residues. Trimming left V 5 bases short and J 0 bases short, with 12 bases between. The CDR3 loop is CATSLWRQSTDTQYF. The CDR3 DNA reads TGTGCCACCAGCCTCTGGAGACAGAGCACAGATACGCAGTATTTT.

This clone has a single count. The chain joins TRBV20-1 to TRBJ1-2, with a weak D call TRBD1 (6 bases). CDR1 DFQATT and CDR2 SNEGSKA come from the germline V gene (reference sequence). The CDR3 spans 11 residues. V lost 7 bases to trimming and J lost 5 bases, with 11 bases between them. For the CDR3, the DNA is TGCAGTGGGGGGCTTAAATATGGCTACACCTTC. Translating gives CSGGLKYGYTF.

The chain is built from TRBV4-3 and TRBJ1-1; weak D call: TRBD1 (6 bases). Germline CDR1 is LGHNA and CDR2 is YSLEER. The CDR3 extends over 13 amino acids. The ends were cut back, 3 bases at V and 5 bases at J, with 10 bases in the middle. The CDR3 reads CASSQGHGTEAFF. The CDR3 DNA reads as TGCGCCAGCAGCCAGGGACACGGAACTGAAGCTTTCTTT.

The chain links TRBV6-5 to TRBJ2-1, with D possibly matching TRBD2 (5 bases). The CDR3 runs to 13 residues. Looked up from germline, CDR1 is MNHEY and CDR2 is SVGAGI. Trimming removed 9 bases from V and 3 bases from J, with 12 bases in between. The CDR3 spells CASLAAGYNEQFF. The DNA of the CDR3 is TGTGCCAGTCTTGCCGCGGGCTACAATGAGCAGTTCTTC.